The next 18 T cell receptor beta chains were all read from a single sample in a study of blood T cell repertoires in COVID-19. Sequenced by immunoSEQ multiplex PCR; TCRdb stores in-frame clones only, minus some. The sample holds some 250,000 clones, around 86% seen once. Sequencing input: peripheral blood. The receptors were sampled from a woman in her twenties or thirties who had recovered from COVID-19.

The chain has TRBV6-4 and TRBJ2-2; 8 bases match TRBD2. V lost 6 bases to trimming and J lost 7 bases; unmatched junction nucleotides: 7. The CDR3 is 14 residues long. The germline CDR1 and CDR2 sequences are MRHNA and SNTAGT. DNA of the CDR3: TGTGCCAGCAGAGGACTAGCTTCGAACGGGGAGCTGTTTTTT. It codes for CASRGLASNGELFF.

The chain is built from TRBV5-4 and TRBJ2-3, with 7 bases fitting TRBD1. The germline gives CDR1 SGHNT, CDR2 YYREEE (reference sequence). The V gene end was trimmed by 5 bases and the J gene end by 0 bases; junction bases not matched to a gene: 6. The CDR3 extends over 15 amino acids. CDR3 region: CASRSGTDSTDTQYF. The CDR3 DNA is TGTGCCAGCAGATCCGGGACAGACAGCACAGATACGCAGTATTTT.

The V gene is TRBV27, the J gene TRBJ2-1, with D possibly TRBD1 on 5 matching bases. V lost 3 bases, J lost 5 bases, and 11 bases lay in between. The CDR3 totals 14 residues. The germline V gene encodes CDR1 MNHEY and CDR2 SMNVEV (reference sequence). The CDR3 protein is CASSFLGLNNEQFF. The CDR3 DNA reads TGTGCCAGCAGTTTCTTGGGGCTTAACAATGAGCAGTTCTTC.

This clone was seen a few times. This chain connects TRBV5-4 to TRBJ2-7; 9 bases are shared with TRBD1. The CDR3 spans 16 residues. Germline CDR1 reads SGHNT; CDR2 reads YYREEE (reference sequence). Trimming at V came to 2 bases and at J to 2 bases, leaving 8 bases not matched to a gene. CDR3 sequence: CASSFPTGGKTYEQYF. CDR3 nucleotides: TGTGCCAGCAGCTTTCCAACAGGGGGCAAAACCTACGAGCAGTACTTC.

The chain carries TRBV5-4 and TRBJ2-5; 7 nucleotides match TRBD2. Germline V CDR1 and CDR2: SGHNT, YYREEE (reference sequence). The CDR3 is 13 amino acids. The V segment lost 3 bases and the J segment 5 bases; nucleotides outside the gene matches: 4. The CDR3 reads CASSSAGRETQYF. Here the CDR3 DNA reads TGTGCCAGCAGCTCAGCGGGGAGGGAGACCCAGTACTTC.

This clone was counted a single time. The CDR3 DNA reads as TGCGCCAGCAGCGCAACCGGGACAGCTAATGAAAAACTGTTTTTT. It translates to CASSATGTANEKLFF. This chain links TRBV5-1 with TRBJ1-4; 7 positions agree with TRBD1. The CDR3 spans 15 residues. With V trimmed by 4 bases and J by 3 bases, 6 bases remained unmatched. CDR1 and CDR2 (germline): SGHRS, YFSETQ.

The V gene is TRBV7-9, the J gene TRBJ2-7; a weak D match, TRBD2 (6 bases). V lost 0 bases, J lost 4 bases, and 13 bases lay in between. Germline V gives CDR1 SEHNR, CDR2 FQNEAQ (reference sequence). The CDR3 has 15 amino acids. CDR3 in amino acids: CASSLALGGEYEQYF. The CDR3 DNA sequence: TGTGCCAGCAGCTTAGCGTTAGGCGGGGAGTACGAGCAGTACTTC.

The chain has TRBV4-1 and TRBJ1-2; perhaps TRBD1 as D (6 bases). V lost 0 bases and J 6 bases, leaving 17 bases between the germline ends. The germline V gene encodes CDR1 MGHRA and CDR2 YSYEKL. The CDR3 is 16 amino acids. CDR3 nucleotide sequence: TGCGCCAGCAGCCAAGAGTCCCCGGTGGGGGCAAATGGCTACACCTTC. As protein: CASSQESPVGANGYTF.

The genes are TRBV3-1 (or the pseudogene TRBV3-2) and TRBJ1-1; 9 bases agree with TRBD1. Looked up from germline, CDR1 is LGHDT and CDR2 is YNNKEL (reference sequence). V lost 2 bases, J lost 2 bases, and 12 bases stayed unmatched. The length of the CDR3 is 18 residues. DNA of the CDR3: TGTGCCAGCAGCCAAAACCCGGGACAGGGTGCGGGCAACACTGAAGCTTTCTTT. This gives the protein CASSQNPGQGAGNTEAFF.

The CDR3 DNA follows: TGCGCCAGCAGCTTGGGTAGCGGGGGGGCAGATACGCAGTATTTT. Its protein is CASSLGSGGADTQYF. The V gene is TRBV5-1, the J gene TRBJ2-3; 11 positions agree with TRBD2. V dropped 0 bases and J dropped 4; count of bases not matched to a gene: 1. The CDR3 has 15 residues. Germline V gene data show CDR1 as SGHRS and CDR2 as YFSETQ.

The chain uses TRBV30 and TRBJ1-2, with D tentatively TRBD1 (5 bases). This CDR3 is 12 amino acids long. The V end was cut by 4 bases, the J end by 5 bases, with 11 bases between. Germline-derived CDR1 and CDR2 are GTSNPN and SVGIG (reference sequence). The CDR3 loop is CAWTWGSYGYTF. CDR3 coding DNA: TGTGCCTGGACCTGGGGCTCGTATGGCTACACCTTC.

This chain connects TRBV10-3 to TRBJ1-2, with D uncertain. CDR3 length equals 12 residues. Germline values: CDR1 ENHRY, CDR2 SYGVKD. V lost 2 bases and J lost 5, with 6 bases in between. CDR3 DNA sequence: TGTGCCATCAGTGAGGGAGTTTATGGCTACACCTTC. Protein product: CAISEGVYGYTF.

The CDR3 nucleotides read TGTGCCAGCAGCTTAATGAGACTAGGTTCGGCTGAGCAGTTCTTC. This codes for CASSLMRLGSAEQFF. V usage is TRBV7-3 and J usage is TRBJ2-1; maybe TRBD2 (6 bases). Trimming removed 1 base from V and 9 bases from J, with 16 bases in between. Germline loops: CDR1 SGHTA, CDR2 FQGTGA. This CDR3 contains 15 residues.

CDR3 sequence reads: CASSLWEGSYGYTF. The DNA for the CDR3 is TGTGCCAGCAGCTTATGGGAGGGGAGCTATGGCTACACCTTC. The rearrangement joins TRBV5-5 to TRBJ1-2; TRBD1 is a possible D gene (5 bases). This CDR3 contains 14 residues. The germline V and J ends were trimmed by 2 bases and 4 bases, with 12 bases remaining between them. CDR1 and CDR2 (germline): SGHKS, YYEKEE (reference sequence).

This chain uses TRBV10-1 with TRBJ2-1, with TRBD2 identical over 13 bases. The CDR3 consists of 13 residues. Germline-derived CDR1 and CDR2 are WNHNN and SYGVQD (reference sequence). The V segment lost 4 bases and the J segment 9 bases; nucleotides outside the gene matches: 0. This CDR3 reads CASSGLAGGEQFF. The CDR3, as DNA: TGCGCCAGCAGTGGACTAGCGGGGGGTGAGCAGTTCTTC.

The gene calls are TRBV18 and TRBJ2-1; TRBD2 agrees at 13 bases. The CDR3 contains 16 residues. Unmatched junction bases numbered 5, after V lost 3 bases and J lost 6 bases. Per germline, CDR1 KGHSH and CDR2 LQKENI. This chain's CDR3 is CASSPSLAGGPNEQFF. The CDR3 DNA reads TGTGCCAGCTCACCTTCACTAGCGGGGGGGCCCAATGAGCAGTTCTTC. The variable domain in full, completed from reference TRBV18 and TRBJ2-1, reads NAGVMQNPRHLVRRRGQEARLRCSPMKGHSHVYWYRQLPEEGLKFMVYLQKENIIDESGMPKERFSAEFPKEGPSILRIQQVVRGDSAAYFCASSPSLAGGPNEQFFGPGTRLTVL.

This chain links TRBV5-1 with TRBJ2-3; 10 positions agree with TRBD2. Germline CDR1 reads SGHRS; CDR2 reads YFSETQ. CDR3 length equals 16 residues. The V segment lost 2 bases and the J segment 1 base; nucleotides outside the gene matches: 4. CDR3 in DNA: TGCGCCAGCAGCTTAACTGGGACTAGCGGCACAGATACGCAGTATTTT. Translating gives CASSLTGTSGTDTQYF.

CDR3 sequence (DNA): TGTGCCAGCAGCGACCTGAATTCTCGAGGGGGCAACAACTACGAGCAGTACTTC. Its translation: CASSDLNSRGGNNYEQYF. The chain is built from TRBV4-2 and TRBJ2-7; 7 bases agree with TRBD1. In germline, CDR1 is LGHNA, CDR2 YNFKEQ. The CDR3 length is 18 residues. With 5 bases clipped from V and 3 bases from J, the junction kept 19 bases outside the gene matches.